The source of this TCR beta chain is a study of a mutant IDH1 vaccine in newly diagnosed glioma. There are 14 residues in the CDR3. The V gene's germline CDR1 is SNHLY and CDR2 FYNNEI. V lost 6 bases, J lost 2 bases, and 12 bases lay in between. Data came from immunoSEQ multiplex PCR; TCRdb stores just in-frame clones and leaves some out. This sample has around 88,000 clones, with around four fifths found just once. Time point given: baseline, week 1 (first vaccination visit). Treatment noted: pre-vaccination baseline after standard-of-care therapy. The sequences come from PBMCs, collected from a glioma patient treated with radiotherapy, temozolomide or both. The rearrangement joins TRBV2 to TRBJ2-3; D gene ambiguous. The sequence came from a man aged 35 to 55 with glioma. CDR3 in DNA: TGTGCCAGCAGGTTAAGTGATCACACAGATACGCAGTATTTT. It encodes CASRLSDHTDTQYF.